This TCR beta chain came from a study of low-dose radiotherapy and immunotherapy resistance in tumors (dated by TCRdb to 2021 to 2024). Regarding the complete study: In Cohort 1, 0.5 Gy per fraction was delivered every 2 weeks, and a total PTV dose of 6.5 Gy was prescribed. Cohort 2 received 1 Gy per fraction every two weeks, with a total of 13 Gy over 26 weeks. Patients were given nivolumab as a 240 mg flat dose every two weeks and ipilimumab at 1 mg/kg every six weeks, with both drugs delivered intravenously. Cyclophosphamide 200 mg/m2 was given intravenously every two weeks, one day before each radiation and immunotherapy administration. Starting on cycle 1 day 1, patients took 300 mg of aspirin by mouth once daily for four cycles. The trial did not randomize participants into treatment groups. Eight patients were included in the translational analysis, namely three from the first dose cohort plus the first five from the second dose cohort.

With respect to this clonotype: Which antigen it targets is not known. Base qualities are not at hand, and no much larger clone is one base apart.

Donors were enrolled in RACIN, a single-arm phase I dose-escalation trial in which nivolumab, ipilimumab, aspirin, low-dose cyclophosphamide and low-dose radiotherapy were combined. To be eligible, a patient needed to have an advanced solid tumor that was TIL-negative. Counted from cysteine to phenylalanine, this CDR3 has 14 amino acids. The CDR3 DNA has 42 bases and is translated from base 1. Clipping removes 6 bases from V and 6 bases from J, with 9 as the unmatched junction base count. First-strand cDNA was synthesized with Superscript III and a set of TRAV- and TRBV-specific primers, covering both TCRalpha and TCRbeta chains. A roughly 20-cycle PCR with Phusion amplified the TCRs, pairing a constant-region primer with the adapter that was attached to the V primers. The MessageAmp II aRNA Amplification Kit was used to amplify the isolated mRNA, with in vitro transcription run for 16 hours at 37 degrees C. mRNA for TCR sequencing was isolated with the Dynabeads mRNA DIRECT Purification Kit. Indexed Illumina adapters were added in a second roughly 23-cycle Phusion PCR, and the resulting products were purified with AMPure XP beads. Regarding the original processing steps: Using custom Perl scripts, TCR sequences that encoded the same protein were pooled, out-of-frame sequences were dropped, and the abundance of each clonotype was calculated. Any TCR sequence supported by only a single read was excluded from analysis. Shannon entropy, Gini index, clonality, richness, and the frequency of TCRs shared between repertoires were included as repertoire metrics. Using fastp at Q25 and MiXCR, TCRdb reprocessed the public reads and kept productive beta chains. Under each unique CDR3 protein, matching rows form one entry showing the most common genes and DNA. V and J calls and clone size were set by TCRdb, not the authors. Present in this sample are about 9,200 distinct CDR3 sequences, roughly 42% of which were seen just once. Around 6% of the sample goes to the ten largest clones.

This receptor was identified in a human donor with advanced metastatic prostate, ovarian, gallbladder or colorectal cancer (not recorded which). This table probably holds off-target reads from a library built for another chain. Rearrangement joined TRBV12-3 or TRBV12-4 to TRBJ2-3; TRBD1 fits 7 bases in the junction. The DNA reads TGTGCCAGCAGGGAACGGACAGGACGGGATACGCAGTATTTT. Its protein is CASRERTGRDTQYF.